This TCR beta chain was recorded in a study of identifying expanded T cells in peripheral blood. This clone has only a few counts. The assay was immunoSEQ multiplex PCR, and TCRdb's table has in-frame clones only and misses some. The repertoire includes tens of thousands of clones, 65% to 85% of them detected once, and about 18% sits in the top ten. The TCR was taken from a person aged 18 to 75 in good health. Sequencing was done on a sample of blood.

The CDR3 nucleotides read TGTGCCACCCGGGACGGTGATGAGCAGTTCTTC. It translates to CATRDGDEQFF. This sequence joins TRBV10-3 and TRBJ2-1; TRBD1 or TRBD2 may be the D gene (5 bases each). V was shortened by 10 bases and J by 8 bases, with 12 bases between the two germline ends. Germline-derived CDR1 and CDR2 are ENHRY and SYGVKD. This CDR3 has 11 residues.